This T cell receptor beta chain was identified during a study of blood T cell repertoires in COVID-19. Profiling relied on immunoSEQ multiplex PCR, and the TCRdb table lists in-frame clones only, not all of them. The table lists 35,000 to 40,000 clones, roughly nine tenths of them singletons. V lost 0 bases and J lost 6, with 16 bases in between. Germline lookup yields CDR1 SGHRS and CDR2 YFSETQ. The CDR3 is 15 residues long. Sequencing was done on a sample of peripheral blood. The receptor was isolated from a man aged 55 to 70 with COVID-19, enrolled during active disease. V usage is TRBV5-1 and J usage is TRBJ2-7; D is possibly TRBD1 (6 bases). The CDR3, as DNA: TGCGCCAGCAGCTTGGCCCGCGCAGGGGATGGCGAGCAGTACTTC. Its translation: CASSLARAGDGEQYF.